The next 18 T cell receptor beta chains were all read from a single sample in a study of blood T cell repertoires in COVID-19. Clones were read by immunoSEQ multiplex PCR, and TCRdb kept only the in-frame ones, dropping some. The data show 95,000 to 100,000 clones, roughly 85% seen once. Sequencing used peripheral blood. The receptors were sampled from a woman in her seventies with active or convalescent COVID-19.

This clone was seen once. The same CDR3 also results from other DNA sequences found in this sample. This chain uses TRBV9 with TRBJ2-7; 7 bases map to TRBD2. This CDR3 contains 15 residues. CDR1 is SGDLS and CDR2 is YYNGEE in the germline V gene. Losses at the gene ends were 0 bases for V and 2 bases for J; bases not matched to a gene: 5. The CDR3 loop reads CASSVGASGAYEQYF. CDR3 DNA: TGTGCCAGCAGCGTAGGCGCTAGCGGAGCCTACGAGCAGTACTTC. The full variable domain, rest sourced from reference TRBV9 and TRBJ2-7, is DSGVTQTPKHLITATGQRVTLRCSPRSGDLSVYWYQQSLDQGLQFLIQYYNGEERAKGNILERFSAQQFPDLHSELNLSSLELGDSALYFCASSVGASGAYEQYFGPGTRLTVT.

The V call is TRBV4-3, the J call TRBJ2-3; D is unclear. CDR1 LGHNA and CDR2 YSLEER come from the germline V gene. This CDR3 region has 14 residues. The V gene lost 0 bases and the J gene lost 3 bases, with 7 bases spanning the gap. DNA of the CDR3: TGCGCCAGCAGCCAAGATCCTATGACAGATACGCAGTATTTT. Its protein is CASSQDPMTDTQYF.

The V and J genes are TRBV2 and TRBJ2-5, with 10 bases lining up with TRBD2. V was pared by 2 bases and J by 4 bases, with 4 bases of the junction left unmatched. The CDR3 spans 15 residues. Germline assignment: CDR1 SNHLY and CDR2 FYNNEI. Here the CDR3 reads CASSELLAGSETQYF. CDR3 DNA sequence: TGTGCCAGCAGTGAACTACTAGCGGGGTCAGAGACCCAGTACTTC.

The chain links TRBV6-6 to TRBJ1-3; 7 positions agree with TRBD1. V shed 5 bases and J 0 bases; nucleotides not matched to a gene: 16. The CDR3 spans 19 residues. Germline lookup yields CDR1 MNHNY and CDR2 SVGAGI (reference sequence). The CDR3 region is CASSLFTGAYSDSGNTIYF. In nucleotides, the CDR3 is TGTGCCAGCAGTCTCTTCACAGGGGCCTACTCTGACTCTGGAAACACCATATATTTT.

V gene TRBV19 combines with J gene TRBJ2-5; D is possibly TRBD2 (5 bases). CDR3 length: 15 residues. The V gene lost 2 bases and the J gene lost 7 bases, with 17 bases spanning the gap. Germline loops: CDR1 LNHDA, CDR2 SQIVND (reference sequence). CDR3 DNA: TGTGCCAGTAGTATAACCTTCACGGGAAAGGGGACCCAGTACTTC. Protein sequence: CASSITFTGKGTQYF.

The V and J genes are TRBV19 and TRBJ1-5; 8 bases are shared with TRBD1. The CDR3 spans 15 residues. Germline V gene lookup returns CDR1 LNHDA and CDR2 SQIVND (reference sequence). The V gene end was trimmed by 1 base and the J gene end by 8 bases; junction bases not matched to a gene: 7. The CDR3 nucleotides are TGTGCCAGTAGTATAGTGGGACAGGTAGAGAAGCCCCAGCATTTT. This gives the protein CASSIVGQVEKPQHF.

The V and J genes are TRBV14 and TRBJ2-5; D is ambiguous. Germline V gene sequence: CDR1 SGHDN, CDR2 FVKESK. There are 13 residues in the CDR3. The ends were cut back, 4 bases at V and 4 bases at J, with 10 bases in the middle. DNA for the CDR3: TGTGCCAGCAGCCGCATACATGGAGAGACCCAGTACTTC. Amino acids: CASSRIHGETQYF.

The gene calls are TRBV5-1 and TRBJ1-2, with unresolved D. CDR3 size: 13 residues. Germline V gives CDR1 SGHRS, CDR2 YFSETQ. V was pared by 4 bases and J by 4 bases, with 11 bases between. The CDR3 nucleotides read TGCGCCAGCAGCGAATACAGAGCCTATGGCTACACCTTC. It codes for CASSEYRAYGYTF.

The CDR3 nucleotides read TGTGCCTGGACCGCCGGGAATTCGGTAGCTGAAGCTTTCTTT. This sequence encodes CAWTAGNSVAEAFF. The chain carries TRBV30 and TRBJ1-1, with no clear D. CDR3 length equals 14 residues. Germline lookup yields CDR1 GTSNPN and CDR2 SVGIG (reference sequence). Trimming removed 4 bases at V and 6 bases at J, with 18 bases between.

The genes are TRBV30 and TRBJ1-5; the D gene is possibly TRBD1 (6 bases). V lost 1 base, J lost 11 bases, and 18 bases lay in between. From germline, CDR1 is GTSNPN and CDR2 SVGIG (reference sequence). The CDR3 runs to 14 residues. CDR3 residues: CAWSDRTVMRAQHF. The CDR3 nucleotides are TGTGCCTGGAGTGATCGGACAGTTATGAGGGCCCAGCATTTT.

The V and J genes are TRBV28 and TRBJ1-5; no firm D call. The CDR3 has 15 residues. Trimming left V 1 base short and J 2 bases short, with 9 bases between. The germline gives CDR1 MDHEN, CDR2 SYDVKM. In DNA, the CDR3 is TGTGCCAGCAGTTTATCGGGGATGGGCAATCAGCCCCAGCATTTT. Protein sequence: CASSLSGMGNQPQHF. The complete variable domain, with remaining parts taken from reference TRBV28 and TRBJ1-5, reads DVKVTQSSRYLVKRTGEKVFLECVQDMDHENMFWYRQDPGLGLRLIYFSYDVKMKEKGDIPEGYSVSREKKERFSLILESASTNQTSMYLCASSLSGMGNQPQHFGDGTRLSIL.

The chain links TRBV19 to TRBJ2-1; 10 nucleotides align to TRBD2. CDR1 LNHDA and CDR2 SQIVND come from the germline V gene (reference sequence). After removal of 4 bases from V and 6 bases from J, the junction contained 9 bases not matched to a gene. This CDR3 has 16 residues. This CDR3 reads CASSTVSGRAFNEQFF. In nucleotides, the CDR3 is TGTGCCAGTAGTACGGTGAGCGGGAGGGCCTTCAATGAGCAGTTCTTC.

V usage is TRBV2 and J usage is TRBJ2-2; 7 nucleotides align to TRBD1. The CDR3 consists of 16 residues. Germline V gene data show CDR1 as SNHLY and CDR2 as FYNNEI. J lost 4 bases, V lost 5 bases, and 10 bases had no gene match. CDR3 sequence reads: CASSKDRVEATGELFF. The CDR3 DNA is TGTGCCAGCAGTAAAGACAGGGTTGAAGCCACCGGGGAGCTGTTTTTT.

The chain is built from TRBV5-1 and TRBJ2-3; D gene uncertain. The V end was cut by 2 bases, the J end by 6 bases, with 7 bases between. In germline, CDR1 is SGHRS, CDR2 YFSETQ. This CDR3 has 12 residues. The CDR3 bases are TGCGCCAGCAGCTTCTCCTTGGATACGCAGTATTTT. Translated, it gives CASSFSLDTQYF. Drawing the rest from reference TRBV5-1 and TRBJ2-3, the complete variable domain is KAGVTQTPRYLIKTRGQQVTLSCSPISGHRSVSWYQQTPGQGLQFLFEYFSETQRNKGNFPGRFSGRQFSNSRSEMNVSTLELGDSALYLCASSFSLDTQYFGPGTRLTVL.

This clone was counted once. The rearrangement links TRBV9 to TRBJ2-7; D uncertain. Per germline, CDR1 SGDLS and CDR2 YYNGEE. CDR3 length: 14 residues. V was trimmed by 4 bases and J by 2 bases, leaving 13 bases between them. CDR3 loop: CASSPSTATYEQYF. The CDR3 DNA is TGTGCCAGCAGCCCCTCAACAGCCACCTACGAGCAGTACTTC.

The V and J genes are TRBV19 and TRBJ1-5, with D tentatively TRBD1 (5 bases). This CDR3 region has 15 residues. Germline CDR1 is LNHDA and CDR2 is SQIVND (reference sequence). The V end lost 9 bases, the J end lost 6 bases, and 21 bases lay between the germline ends. For the CDR3, the DNA is TGTGCCAGCCGGTGGGGCAGGGATCTTTCTCAGCCCCAGCATTTT. Translating gives CASRWGRDLSQPQHF.

The gene calls are TRBV14 and TRBJ2-3; unclear D gene. Germline assignment: CDR1 SGHDN and CDR2 FVKESK. V was shortened by 4 bases and J by 1 base, with 15 bases between the two germline ends. The CDR3 has 16 amino acids. The CDR3 nucleotides read TGTGCCAGCAGCCTGGGTCTACAGTGGGGCACAGATACGCAGTATTTT. Amino acid sequence: CASSLGLQWGTDTQYF.

J is TRBJ2-1 and V is TRBV4-2, with 7 bases fitting TRBD1. The germline V gene has CDR1 LGHNA and CDR2 YNFKEQ. V shed 5 bases and J 8 bases; nucleotides not matched to a gene: 12. The CDR3 is made up of 15 amino acids. This CDR3 is CASSGINRGIHEQFF. In DNA form, the CDR3 reads TGTGCCAGCAGCGGTATAAACAGGGGAATCCATGAGCAGTTCTTC.